Sequencing of this T cell receptor (beta chain) was carried out in a study of shared clonotypes between healthy human individuals. As for the study in general: The donors, two women and a few men, were aged 18 to 49.

The CDR3 covers 21 residues. V dropped 1 base and J dropped 6; count of bases not matched to a gene: 20. In germline, CDR1 is MDHEN, CDR2 SYDVKM. Each subset's genomic DNA was shared equally among a number of immunoSEQ plates. Sequenced by immunoSEQ multiplex PCR; TCRdb stores in-frame clones only, minus some. The table includes 400,000 to 600,000 clones, roughly 85% detected once. The rearrangement uses TRBV28 and TRBJ2-7; TRBD2 matches at 14 bases. The sequence was obtained from a woman between 40 and 50 years old in good health. Some clones in this sample may be carry-over from other donors' samples. Sequences were obtained from PBMCs. DNA for the CDR3: TGTGCCAGCAGTTTATCCGGGGGGACAGTGGGGATCGGACTAGCGGGAGGCGAGCAGTACTTC. Amino acid sequence: CASSLSGGTVGIGLAGGEQYF. The full variable domain, completed using reference TRBV28 and TRBJ2-7, is DVKVTQSSRYLVKRTGEKVFLECVQDMDHENMFWYRQDPGLGLRLIYFSYDVKMKEKGDIPEGYSVSREKKERFSLILESASTNQTSMYLCASSLSGGTVGIGLAGGEQYFGPGTRLTVT.